The 29 T cell receptor beta chains below were found in one sample sequenced in a study of glioma-infiltrating T cells after dendritic cell vaccination. Time point meaning: after dendritic cell vaccination, including at tumor progression/relapse. Sequencing used immunoSEQ multiplex PCR; TCRdb keeps in-frame clones, though not all of them. The sample holds roughly 60,000 clones, about 80% seen once. The sample in question was blood, obtained after dendritic cell vaccination. These receptors were collected from a human donor with glioblastoma.

This rearrangement joins TRBV15 to TRBJ2-7; D unresolved. This CDR3 region has 13 residues. Germline loops: CDR1 LNHNV, CDR2 YYDKDF (reference sequence). V shed 0 bases and J shed 6 bases, with 9 bases lying between them. CDR3 in amino acids: CATSRDYRVEQYF. The DNA of the CDR3 is TGTGCCACCAGCAGAGATTATCGAGTCGAGCAGTACTTC.

This clone was seen once. The chain employs TRBV7-9 and TRBJ1-1; 7 nucleotides match TRBD1. The germline V gene has CDR1 SEHNR and CDR2 FQNEAQ (reference sequence). J lost 4 bases, V lost 4 bases, and 6 bases had no gene match. The CDR3 totals 14 residues. This CDR3 reads CASSSGGTVTEAFF. The CDR3 nucleotides are TGTGCCAGCAGCTCGGGGGGGACAGTCACTGAAGCTTTCTTT.

The chain uses TRBV6-5 and TRBJ2-5; TRBD2 is a possible D gene (6 bases). Looked up from germline, CDR1 is MNHEY and CDR2 is SVGAGI. The CDR3 is made up of 11 amino acids. Trimming left V 8 bases short and J 5 bases short, with 9 bases between. Written as DNA, the CDR3 is TGTGCCAGCGTGGGGAGGGAGACCCAGTACTTC. Amino acids: CASVGRETQYF.

The chain couples TRBV15 to TRBJ2-7, with 13 bases fitting TRBD2. The CDR3 covers 16 residues. V shed 2 bases, J shed 7 bases, and the junction held 8 bases outside the gene matches. Germline values: CDR1 LNHNV, CDR2 YYDKDF (reference sequence). CDR3 residues: CATSRSVGLAGWEQYF. CDR3 nucleotides: TGTGCCACCAGCAGATCCGTGGGACTAGCGGGGTGGGAGCAGTACTTC.

This sequence joins TRBV4-2 and TRBJ1-2; the D gene is possibly TRBD1 (6 bases). Looked up from germline, CDR1 is LGHNA and CDR2 is YNFKEQ. CDR3 length equals 16 residues. Trimming removed 4 bases at V and 6 bases at J, with 21 bases between. The CDR3 region has the DNA TGTGCCAGCAGCCCAACTCTGGGACAAAGGCTTAATGGCTACACCTTC. This sequence encodes CASSPTLGQRLNGYTF.

The chain recombines TRBV4-3 with TRBJ1-3; tentatively, D is TRBD1 (6 bases). V shed 4 bases and J shed 0 bases, with 22 bases lying between them. CDR1 and CDR2 from the germline V gene are LGHNA and YSLEER. This CDR3 is 19 amino acids long. CDR3 protein: CASSLREPGHRISGNTIYF. The CDR3 nucleotides are TGCGCCAGCAGCCTTAGGGAACCGGGACACCGGATCTCTGGAAACACCATATATTTT.

Worth noting for this clone: Germline is not matched at one junction end, which may reflect a read error. The V and J genes are TRBV7-7 and TRBJ2-7; 9 bases map to TRBD1. Per germline, CDR1 SSHAT and CDR2 FNYEAQ (reference sequence). The CDR3 is made up of 14 amino acids. The DNA for the CDR3 is TGTGCTAGCAGCTTAGGGGACAGGGTGGGCGAGCAGTACTTC. Translating gives CASSLGDRVGEQYF.

This clone has just a few counts. The CDR3 reads CATSSRTGYTGELFF. The DNA for the CDR3 is TGTGCCACCAGCAGCAGGACAGGGTACACCGGGGAGCTGTTTTTT. The chain employs TRBV15 and TRBJ2-2, with TRBD1 matching over 8 bases. This CDR3 region has 15 residues. CDR1 is LNHNV, CDR2 YYDKDF, per germline (reference sequence). The ends lost 3 bases at V and 3 bases at J; junction bases unmatched: 3.

V usage is TRBV7-2 and J usage is TRBJ2-7, with 11 bases lining up with TRBD1. Germline CDR1 and CDR2: SGHTA and FQGNSA. The CDR3 has 17 amino acids. J lost 2 bases, V lost 4 bases, and 10 bases had no gene match. CDR3 amino acids: CASSSGGGTGGPYEQYF. The CDR3 DNA reads TGTGCCAGCAGCTCAGGAGGGGGGACAGGGGGACCCTACGAGCAGTACTTC.

This clone appeared a single time. The rearrangement joins TRBV2 to TRBJ2-7; TRBD1 matches at 7 bases. V lost 7 bases and J lost 3; bases outside the gene matches: 9. CDR1 and CDR2 (germline): SNHLY, FYNNEI. The CDR3 totals 14 residues. The CDR3, as DNA: TGTGCCAGCAATACCGGGACAGAGAACTACGAGCAGTACTTC. This encodes CASNTGTENYEQYF.

The chain joins TRBV6-5 to TRBJ1-3, with D perhaps matching TRBD1 (5 bases). This CDR3 region has 14 residues. Trimming took off 5 bases at V and 3 bases at J, with 11 bases between the two ends. Germline assignment: CDR1 MNHEY and CDR2 SVGAGI. CDR3 residues: CASSRQTLGNTIYF. The DNA of the CDR3 is TGTGCCAGCAGTCGACAGACACTTGGAAACACCATATATTTT.

This chain connects TRBV11-2 to TRBJ2-7; D is undetermined. Germline CDR1 reads SGHAT; CDR2 reads FQNNGV. V gave up 5 bases and J gave up 6 bases, with 11 bases separating them. The CDR3 length is 12 residues. CDR3 in amino acids: CASSTPTSEQYF. For the CDR3, the DNA is TGTGCCAGCAGCACACCCACGTCCGAGCAGTACTTC.

V gene TRBV19 combines with J gene TRBJ1-4; TRBD1 agrees at 7 bases. The CDR3 contains 14 residues. Germline values: CDR1 LNHDA, CDR2 SQIVND (reference sequence). V shed 6 bases, J shed 7 bases, and the junction held 8 bases outside the gene matches. As DNA, the CDR3 is TGTGCCAGTAGACAAGGGGGCGGGGTTGAAAAACTGTTTTTT. It translates to CASRQGGGVEKLFF.

The chain links TRBV19 to TRBJ1-2; TRBD1 agrees at 7 bases. The length of the CDR3 is 12 residues. CDR1 is LNHDA, CDR2 SQIVND, per germline (reference sequence). Trimming removed 8 bases from V and 8 bases from J; junction bases left unmatched: 8. CDR3 sequence: CASGYRGWGYTF. The CDR3 DNA sequence: TGTGCCAGTGGTTACAGGGGCTGGGGCTACACCTTC. The variable domain in full, completed from reference TRBV19 and TRBJ1-2, reads DGGITQSPKYLFRKEGQNVTLSCEQNLNHDAMYWYRQDPGQGLRLIYYSQIVNDFQKGDIAEGYSVSREKKESFPLTVTSAQKNPTAFYLCASGYRGWGYTFGSGTRLTVV.

This clone was seen once. The chain recombines TRBV7-9 with TRBJ2-2; 11 nucleotides align to TRBD1. Trimming removed 6 bases from V and 5 bases from J; junction bases left unmatched: 11. The CDR3 has 17 residues. From germline, CDR1 is SEHNR and CDR2 FQNEAQ (reference sequence). The CDR3 nucleotides read TGTGCCAGCAGTCTAGCCTGGACAGGGGGCATTACCGGGGAGCTGTTTTTT. This codes for CASSLAWTGGITGELFF. Looking up the rest from reference TRBV7-9 and TRBJ2-2 gives the full variable domain: DTGVSQNPRHKITKRGQNVTFRCDPISEHNRLYWYRQTLGQGPEFLTYFQNEAQLEKSRLLSDRFSAERPKGSFSTLEIQRTEQGDSAMYLCASSLAWTGGITGELFFGEGSRLTVL.

The genes are TRBV5-1 and TRBJ1-4; 9 bases map to TRBD1. The germline V gene has CDR1 SGHRS and CDR2 YFSETQ. The CDR3 is 15 residues long. V lost 4 bases, J lost 5 bases, and 6 bases stayed unmatched. The CDR3 DNA follows: TGCGCCAGCAGCACGGCCGGGACAGGGAATGAAAAACTGTTTTTT. It encodes CASSTAGTGNEKLFF.

The gene calls are TRBV5-4 and TRBJ1-1; the D is unclear. CDR3 size: 13 residues. The V gene lost 0 bases and the J gene lost 1 base, with 4 bases spanning the gap. Germline V gives CDR1 SGHNT, CDR2 YYREEE (reference sequence). In nucleotides, the CDR3 is TGTGCCAGCAGCTTGGAGCCGAACACTGAAGCTTTCTTT. Amino acids: CASSLEPNTEAFF. The whole variable domain, filled in from reference TRBV5-4 and TRBJ1-1, reads ETGVTQSPTHLIKTRGQQVTLRCSSQSGHNTVSWYQQALGQGPQFIFQYYREEENGRGNFPPRFSGLQFPNYSSELNVNALELDDSALYLCASSLEPNTEAFFGQGTRLTVV.

This rearrangement joins TRBV4-1 to TRBJ2-7; D may be TRBD1 (6 bases). This CDR3 comprises 16 residues. CDR1 MGHRA and CDR2 YSYEKL come from the germline V gene. V was shortened by 0 bases and J by 6 bases, with 18 bases between the two germline ends. The CDR3 protein is CASSQESPLRGSEQYF. For the CDR3, the DNA is TGCGCCAGCAGCCAAGAAAGCCCCCTAAGGGGGAGCGAGCAGTACTTC.

This rearrangement joins TRBV5-1 to TRBJ2-5, with TRBD1 identical over 7 bases. The CDR3 consists of 14 residues. The germline gives CDR1 SGHRS, CDR2 YFSETQ. With V trimmed by 0 bases and J by 9 bases, 8 bases remained unmatched. CDR3 sequence (DNA): TGCGCCAGCAGCTTGGAGGGACAGCCCGGAGCCCAGTACTTC. Its protein is CASSLEGQPGAQYF.

This clone was observed a few times. The rearrangement joins TRBV10-3 to TRBJ1-3; 7 bases match TRBD1. V was clipped by 3 bases and J by 0 bases; unmatched bases: 5. The CDR3 contains 16 residues. From germline, CDR1 is ENHRY and CDR2 SYGVKD. The CDR3: CAISDRDSFSGNTIYF. As DNA, the CDR3 is TGTGCCATCAGTGACCGGGACAGCTTCTCTGGAAACACCATATATTTT.

The chain joins TRBV10-3 to TRBJ2-5; D remains ambiguous. V was pared by 3 bases and J by 2 bases, with 7 bases between. Germline CDR1 and CDR2: ENHRY and SYGVKD. CDR3 length: 13 residues. The CDR3 DNA sequence: TGTGCCATCAGTGAAAAACTTCAAGAGACCCAGTACTTC. Residues: CAISEKLQETQYF.

V is TRBV7-2 and J is TRBJ2-7; D remains ambiguous. The CDR3 extends over 13 amino acids. From germline, CDR1 is SGHTA and CDR2 FQGNSA. With 2 bases removed from V and 2 bases from J, the gap between germline ends came to 7 bases. DNA for the CDR3: TGTGCCAGCAGCTTATACGCGGCCTACGAGCAGTACTTC. As protein: CASSLYAAYEQYF.

The rearrangement links TRBV13 to TRBJ2-2; 9 bases match TRBD1. The CDR3 is made up of 15 amino acids. The junction had 9 bases not matched to a gene; V was cut back by 4 bases and J by 9 bases. CDR1 is PRHDT, CDR2 FYEKMQ, per germline (reference sequence). The CDR3 DNA is TGTGCCAGCAGCTCGGGACAGGGTTATAGTCGGGAGCTGTTTTTT. It encodes CASSSGQGYSRELFF.

This clone has just a few counts. The chain couples TRBV7-2 to TRBJ2-3, with TRBD2 identical over 16 bases. The CDR3 runs to 19 residues. Germline lookup yields CDR1 SGHTA and CDR2 FQGNSA. J was trimmed by 4 bases and V by 1 base; bases with no gene match: 8. CDR3: CASSLVGLAGGRGADTQYF. CDR3 bases: TGTGCCAGCAGCTTAGTGGGACTAGCGGGGGGGCGTGGCGCAGATACGCAGTATTTT.

This clone was counted between two and nine times. This chain joins TRBV4-1 and TRBJ2-3; 9 bases line up with TRBD2. The CDR3 is made up of 16 amino acids. After removal of 4 bases from V and 4 bases from J, the junction contained 9 bases not matched to a gene. Germline V CDR1 and CDR2: MGHRA, YSYEKL. The CDR3 protein is CASSRNRGTSPDTQYF. CDR3 in DNA: TGCGCCAGCAGCCGAAACCGGGGGACTAGCCCAGATACGCAGTATTTT.

The V gene is TRBV2, the J gene TRBJ2-5; 8 bases are shared with TRBD1. This CDR3 has 14 amino acids. Germline V CDR1 and CDR2: SNHLY, FYNNEI. V lost 6 bases and J lost 5; bases outside the gene matches: 8. CDR3 loop: CASRPTGVIETQYF. CDR3 nucleotides: TGTGCCAGCAGACCGACAGGGGTGATCGAGACCCAGTACTTC.

V usage is TRBV5-6 and J usage is TRBJ1-1; the match to TRBD1 covers 9 bases. Germline V gene sequence: CDR1 SGHDT, CDR2 YYEEEE. The CDR3 length is 15 residues. V dropped 1 base and J dropped 0; count of bases not matched to a gene: 1. The CDR3 loop is CASSLTGGMNTEAFF. The CDR3 DNA sequence: TGTGCCAGCAGCTTGACAGGGGGCATGAACACTGAAGCTTTCTTT.

The V call is TRBV7-9, the J call TRBJ2-7, with 9 bases aligning to TRBD1. This CDR3 is built from 15 residues. Germline V gene lookup returns CDR1 SEHNR and CDR2 FQNEAQ (reference sequence). After removal of 1 base from V and 3 bases from J, the junction contained 4 bases not matched to a gene. This chain's CDR3 is CASSLGTGVLYEQYF. The CDR3 nucleotides read TGTGCCAGCAGCTTAGGGACAGGGGTTCTCTACGAGCAGTACTTC.

This chain links TRBV7-2 with TRBJ2-7; 7 bases fit TRBD1. Germline loops: CDR1 SGHTA, CDR2 FQGNSA. This CDR3 has 16 residues. V lost 5 bases to trimming and J lost 1 base; unmatched junction nucleotides: 11. CDR3 residues: CASSPKTGPLSYEQYF. The CDR3 DNA sequence: TGTGCCAGCAGCCCGAAGACAGGGCCCCTTTCCTACGAGCAGTACTTC.